Listed here are 10 T cell receptor beta chains from one sample, sequenced in a study of shared clonotypes between healthy human individuals. Only in-frame clones appear in the TCRdb table, and some are missing; sequencing was by immunoSEQ multiplex PCR. The sample has some 1.5 million clones, 95% to 99% seen once. What was sequenced was naive CD4+ T cells sorted from blood. Subset noted: CD45RA+ positively selected. The receptors originated from a young man in good health.

This chain uses TRBV19 with TRBJ2-2, with 9 positions matching TRBD2. The CDR3 is made up of 13 amino acids. After removal of 11 bases from V and 6 bases from J, the junction contained 7 bases not matched to a gene. Germline loops: CDR1 LNHDA, CDR2 SQIVND (reference sequence). The CDR3 loop reads CACQREAAGELFF. As DNA, the CDR3 is TGTGCCTGCCAGCGGGAGGCCGCCGGGGAGCTGTTTTTT.

The chain recombines TRBV27 with TRBJ2-1, with 9 nucleotides matching TRBD2. The CDR3 loop spans 17 amino acids. From germline, CDR1 is MNHEY and CDR2 SMNVEV (reference sequence). The trim removed 5 bases at V and 0 bases at J, leaving 8 bases unmatched. The CDR3 DNA reads as TGTGCCAGCAGTCGCCGGGGTAGCGGGAGCTCCTACAATGAGCAGTTCTTC. It is translated as CASSRRGSGSSYNEQFF.

The CDR3 DNA follows: TGCGCCAGCAGTTCTGGACAGCCGGACCCTGAAGCTTTCTTT. As protein: CASSSGQPDPEAFF. This rearrangement joins TRBV5-1 to TRBJ1-1; maybe TRBD1 (6 bases). In germline, CDR1 is SGHRS, CDR2 YFSETQ. V was clipped by 5 bases and J by 6 bases, with 17 bases between them. The CDR3 spans 14 residues.

The J gene is TRBJ2-1, the V gene TRBV27, with 13 positions matching TRBD2. The junction had 3 bases not matched to a gene; V was cut back by 3 bases and J by 4 bases. This CDR3 region has 16 residues. Germline V gives CDR1 MNHEY, CDR2 SMNVEV (reference sequence). The CDR3 region is CASSLVLAGGYNEQFF. Here the CDR3 DNA reads TGTGCCAGCAGTTTGGTACTAGCGGGAGGGTACAATGAGCAGTTCTTC.

On this clone: Other DNA sequences in the sample encode the same CDR3. V usage is TRBV5-1 and J usage is TRBJ2-6; no clear D. The CDR3 has 15 residues. With 4 bases removed from V and 0 bases from J, the gap between germline ends came to 8 bases. CDR1 is SGHRS and CDR2 is YFSETQ in the germline V gene. CDR3 sequence (DNA): TGCGCCAGCAGCCTCATCGCCTCTGGGGCCAACGTCCTGACTTTC. Its translation is CASSLIASGANVLTF.

The V call is TRBV4-3, the J call TRBJ2-1; D is possibly TRBD1 or TRBD2 (6 bases each). Germline lookup yields CDR1 LGHNA and CDR2 YSLEER. Trimming stripped 0 bases from V and 12 bases from J, with 12 bases between. The CDR3 contains 13 residues. CDR3 loop: CASSQDPRGGQFF. DNA of the CDR3: TGCGCCAGCAGCCAAGATCCCAGGGGAGGGCAGTTCTTC.

This clone was recorded only once. In DNA form, the CDR3 reads TGTGCCAGAAGACCGCGGACTAGTAGGGCCTCTCGGGAGCAGTACTTC. Translated, it gives CARRPRTSRASREQYF. This sequence joins TRBV5-3 and TRBJ2-7, with TRBD2 identical over 7 bases. TRBV5-3 is noted as an ORF with a role that remains uncertain. CDR3 size: 16 residues. The V gene end was trimmed by 5 bases and the J gene end by 7 bases; junction bases not matched to a gene: 18.

V and J are TRBV15 and TRBJ2-3; 7 bases align to TRBD2. Unmatched junction bases numbered 8, after V lost 7 bases and J lost 1 base. There are 15 residues in the CDR3. Germline-derived CDR1 and CDR2 are LNHNV and YYDKDF (reference sequence). CDR3 coding DNA: TGTGCCACCACTGCGGGAGCGCAGGGCACAGATACGCAGTATTTT. This codes for CATTAGAQGTDTQYF.

The chain combines TRBV5-1 with TRBJ2-7; D possibly uses TRBD1 or TRBD2 (6 bases each). V shed 5 bases and J shed 0 bases, with 15 bases lying between them. The CDR3 is made up of 15 amino acids. Germline V CDR1 and CDR2: SGHRS, YFSETQ. In DNA form, the CDR3 reads TGCGCCAGCAGTGTGGGGGGCCGAACCTCCTACGAGCAGTACTTC. It codes for CASSVGGRTSYEQYF.

The chain carries TRBV30 and TRBJ1-2, with a tentative D call TRBD1 (5 bases). CDR1 GTSNPN and CDR2 SVGIG come from the germline V gene (reference sequence). This CDR3 spans 15 amino acids. Trimming took 0 bases from V and 5 from J, leaving 16 bases between them. The CDR3 DNA follows: TGTGCCTGGAGTGTCGTGGGGCGATATGTATATGGCTACACCTTC. Protein product: CAWSVVGRYVYGYTF.